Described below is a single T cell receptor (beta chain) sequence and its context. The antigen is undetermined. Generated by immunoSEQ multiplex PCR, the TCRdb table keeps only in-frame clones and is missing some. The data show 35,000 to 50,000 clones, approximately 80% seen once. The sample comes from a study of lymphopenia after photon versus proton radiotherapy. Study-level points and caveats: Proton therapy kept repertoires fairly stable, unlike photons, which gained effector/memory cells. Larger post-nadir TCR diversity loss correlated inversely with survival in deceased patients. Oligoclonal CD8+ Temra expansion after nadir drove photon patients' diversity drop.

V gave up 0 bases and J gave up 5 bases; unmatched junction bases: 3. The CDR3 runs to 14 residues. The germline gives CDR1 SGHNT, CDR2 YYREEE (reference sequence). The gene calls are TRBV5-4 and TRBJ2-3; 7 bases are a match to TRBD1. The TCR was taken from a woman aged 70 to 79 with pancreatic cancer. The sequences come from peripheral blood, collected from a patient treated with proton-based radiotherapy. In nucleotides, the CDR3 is TGTGCCAGCAGCTTGGGACAGGGTCGAGATACGCAGTATTTT. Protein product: CASSLGQGRDTQYF.